This T cell receptor (beta chain) was identified during a study of identical twins. Study-level results: The study found that models underestimated out-of-frame TCR alpha sharing in monozygotic twins. Beta clonotypes that were abundant in cord blood contained fewer insertions, a pattern absent from memory repertoires. Compared with unrelated sharing, twin-shared out-of-frame alpha sequences had more low-probability sequences.

The V end lost 0 bases, the J end lost 2 bases, and 9 bases lay between the germline ends. CDR3 length: 14 amino acids. Germline lookup yields CDR1 DFQATT and CDR2 SNEGSKA (reference sequence). Everyone who gave samples was a healthy Caucasian. TCRdb ran MiXCR on the 5' RACE reads and lists one entry per CDR3 protein. The data contain more than 650,000 distinct CDR3 sequences, roughly 6% of them singletons. This clonotype showed up just a few times. Its target is not known. Sample: naive T cells sorted from blood. This clonotype was sampled from a man aged 18 to 30 in good health. This chain connects TRBV20-1 to TRBJ2-3; D is undetermined. CDR3 coding DNA: TGCAGTGCTAGAGATCTCCGGTACACAGATACGCAGTATTTT. It translates to CSARDLRYTDTQYF.